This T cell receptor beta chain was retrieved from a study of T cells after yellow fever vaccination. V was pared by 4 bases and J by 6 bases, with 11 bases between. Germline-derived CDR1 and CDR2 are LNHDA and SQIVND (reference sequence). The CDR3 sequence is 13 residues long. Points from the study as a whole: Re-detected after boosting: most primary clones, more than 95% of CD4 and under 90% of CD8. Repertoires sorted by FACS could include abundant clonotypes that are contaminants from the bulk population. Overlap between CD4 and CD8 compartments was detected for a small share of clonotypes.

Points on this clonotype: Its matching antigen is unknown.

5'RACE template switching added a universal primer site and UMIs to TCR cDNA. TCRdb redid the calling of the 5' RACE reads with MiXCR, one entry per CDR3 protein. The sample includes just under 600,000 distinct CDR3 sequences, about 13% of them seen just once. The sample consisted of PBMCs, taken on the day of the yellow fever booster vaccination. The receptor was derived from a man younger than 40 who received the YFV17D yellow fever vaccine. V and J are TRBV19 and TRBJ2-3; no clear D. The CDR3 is CASSRRVFDTQYF. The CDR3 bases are TGTGCCAGTAGTAGAAGAGTTTTTGATACGCAGTATTTT.